What follows are 24 T cell receptor beta chains derived from one specimen sequenced in a study of cytomegalovirus exposure and HLA in healthy donors (TCRdb year 2017). The library was produced with the immunoSEQ multiplex PCR assay. For the multiplex PCR, a mixture combining 60 forward primers for TCR Vbeta segments and 13 reverse primers for TCR Jbeta segments was used. As stored in TCRdb, this immuneACCESS dataset retains in-frame rearrangements with V and J assigned. A fraction of the clones does not appear; measured against another copy, unresolved V genes explain less than half of the discrepancy, and the remainder lacks a known reason. The sample table includes 200,000 to 250,000 clones. The ten top clones hold around 1.1% of the sample. Sequenced sample: PBMCs. These receptors originate from a girl aged 2 to 9 in good health and CMV-seropositive.

This chain connects TRBV27 to TRBJ2-7; the match to TRBD2 covers 9 bases. V lost 8 bases, J lost 4 bases, and 12 bases stayed unmatched. Germline assignment: CDR1 MNHEY and CDR2 SMNVEV (reference sequence). The CDR3 covers 15 residues. This CDR3 reads CASGRGEAGGYEQYF. The CDR3 region has the DNA TGTGCCAGCGGCCGGGGAGAGGCGGGAGGGTACGAGCAGTACTTC.

As concerns this clone: Other DNA sequences in this sample translate to the same CDR3. The chain joins TRBV27 to TRBJ1-1; D possibly corresponds to TRBD1 (5 bases). The CDR3 is made up of 13 amino acids. In germline, CDR1 is MNHEY, CDR2 SMNVEV (reference sequence). The V gene lost 5 bases and the J gene lost 2 bases, with 9 bases spanning the gap. The CDR3 reads CASSLTVNTEAFF. CDR3 nucleotides: TGTGCCAGCAGTCTGACAGTTAACACTGAAGCTTTCTTT.

The chain joins TRBV19 to TRBJ2-4, with D perhaps matching TRBD1 (5 bases). The germline CDR1 and CDR2 sequences are LNHDA and SQIVND (reference sequence). V was pared by 8 bases and J by 1 base, with 12 bases between. The CDR3 covers 14 residues. DNA of the CDR3: TGTGCCAGTGGGGTTCAGGGTGCCAAAAACATTCAGTACTTC. Protein sequence: CASGVQGAKNIQYF. Full variable domain (missing parts from reference TRBV19 and TRBJ2-4): DGGITQSPKYLFRKEGQNVTLSCEQNLNHDAMYWYRQDPGQGLRLIYYSQIVNDFQKGDIAEGYSVSREKKESFPLTVTSAQKNPTAFYLCASGVQGAKNIQYFGAGTRLSVL.

The chain is built from TRBV2 and TRBJ1-5; D gene ambiguous. Germline CDR1 reads SNHLY; CDR2 reads FYNNEI. The V and J ends lost 4 bases and 1 base respectively, with 11 bases between them. The CDR3 sequence is 15 residues long. This CDR3 is CASSVDLPSNQPQHF. The DNA of the CDR3 is TGTGCCAGCAGTGTTGATCTACCCAGCAATCAGCCCCAGCATTTT.

The chain uses TRBV28 and TRBJ1-1; D is possibly TRBD1 (5 bases). Germline loops: CDR1 MDHEN, CDR2 SYDVKM. This CDR3 spans 12 amino acids. The germline V and J ends were trimmed by 4 bases and 7 bases, with 10 bases remaining between them. CDR3 nucleotides: TGTGCCAGCAGTTCCCAGACAGATGAAGCTTTCTTT. It yields the protein CASSSQTDEAFF. Full variable domain (remainder filled in from reference TRBV28 and TRBJ1-1): DVKVTQSSRYLVKRTGEKVFLECVQDMDHENMFWYRQDPGLGLRLIYFSYDVKMKEKGDIPEGYSVSREKKERFSLILESASTNQTSMYLCASSSQTDEAFFGQGTRLTVV.

The genes are TRBV28 and TRBJ1-4; D uncertain. The CDR3 spans 11 residues. In germline, CDR1 is MDHEN, CDR2 SYDVKM. Deletions cut 9 bases from V and 5 bases from J, with 7 bases between. The CDR3 here is CASERNEKLFF. CDR3 sequence (DNA): TGTGCCAGTGAGAGAAATGAAAAACTGTTTTTT.

The V gene is TRBV2, the J gene TRBJ2-3, with D hard to call. Trimming took 8 bases from V and 0 from J, leaving 9 bases between them. There are 13 residues in the CDR3. Germline V gene sequence: CDR1 SNHLY, CDR2 FYNNEI. In nucleotides, the CDR3 is TGTGCCAGCGCGGCGACGAGCACAGATACGCAGTATTTT. Its protein is CASAATSTDTQYF.

V gene TRBV7-8 combines with J gene TRBJ2-1; 7 nucleotides line up with TRBD1. V lost 1 base, J lost 3 bases, and 3 bases stayed unmatched. The CDR3 runs 15 residues. Per germline, CDR1 SGHVS and CDR2 FQNEAQ. CDR3 sequence: CASSLGGQRYNEQFF. The CDR3 coding sequence is TGTGCCAGCAGCTTAGGGGGACAGCGCTACAATGAGCAGTTCTTC.

The chain recombines TRBV5-1 with TRBJ1-4, with 10 bases fitting TRBD1. Germline values: CDR1 SGHRS, CDR2 YFSETQ. This CDR3 is built from 16 residues. After removal of 0 bases from V and 7 bases from J, the junction contained 6 bases not matched to a gene. CDR3 amino acids: CASSLGGQGGFEKLFF. The CDR3 DNA follows: TGCGCCAGCAGCTTGGGCGGACAGGGGGGCTTTGAAAAACTGTTTTTT. Full variable domain (missing parts from reference TRBV5-1 and TRBJ1-4): KAGVTQTPRYLIKTRGQQVTLSCSPISGHRSVSWYQQTPGQGLQFLFEYFSETQRNKGNFPGRFSGRQFSNSRSEMNVSTLELGDSALYLCASSLGGQGGFEKLFFGSGTQLSVL.

This chain links TRBV19 with TRBJ2-2; 10 bases are shared with TRBD1. CDR3 length equals 16 residues. CDR1 is LNHDA and CDR2 is SQIVND in the germline V gene (reference sequence). Trimming at V came to 1 base and at J to 6 bases, leaving 5 bases not matched to a gene. CDR3 sequence: CASSIGQGAFSGELFF. The CDR3 region has the DNA TGTGCCAGTAGTATAGGACAGGGGGCGTTTTCCGGGGAGCTGTTTTTT.

The V and J genes are TRBV19 and TRBJ1-4, with a tentative D call TRBD1 (6 bases). The CDR3 is 14 residues long. CDR1 and CDR2 (germline): LNHDA, SQIVND (reference sequence). The ends were cut back, 4 bases at V and 3 bases at J, with 9 bases in the middle. CDR3 DNA sequence: TGTGCCAGTAGTAGACAGGCGGCTAATGAAAAACTGTTTTTT. Its translation is CASSRQAANEKLFF.

The CDR3 DNA sequence: TGTGCCACTAATCCGCGGACAGGGGGCGAATGGTTCACTGAAGCTTTCTTT. It codes for CATNPRTGGEWFTEAFF. The chain combines TRBV19 with TRBJ1-1; 11 positions match TRBD1. CDR3 length: 17 residues. CDR1 is LNHDA, CDR2 SQIVND, per germline (reference sequence). The ends lost 10 bases at V and 4 bases at J; junction bases unmatched: 17.

The genes are TRBV9 and TRBJ2-1, with D possibly matching TRBD2 (5 bases). Germline V gene sequence: CDR1 SGDLS, CDR2 YYNGEE. The CDR3 has 14 residues. V was clipped by 2 bases and J by 6 bases, with 12 bases between them. The CDR3 DNA reads TGTGCCAGCAGCGTTTGGGAGACGGGCAATGAGCAGTTCTTC. It codes for CASSVWETGNEQFF.

V gene TRBV19 combines with J gene TRBJ2-7; TRBD2 is a possible D gene (6 bases). In germline, CDR1 is LNHDA, CDR2 SQIVND (reference sequence). The CDR3 has 15 amino acids. V was clipped by 1 base and J by 3 bases, with 13 bases between them. CDR3 loop: CASSIVGTQGYEQYF. CDR3 sequence (DNA): TGTGCCAGTAGTATAGTTGGGACTCAGGGCTACGAGCAGTACTTC. Full variable domain (rest looked up from reference TRBV19 and TRBJ2-7): DGGITQSPKYLFRKEGQNVTLSCEQNLNHDAMYWYRQDPGQGLRLIYYSQIVNDFQKGDIAEGYSVSREKKESFPLTVTSAQKNPTAFYLCASSIVGTQGYEQYFGPGTRLTVT.

The J gene is TRBJ2-2, the V gene TRBV7-2, with 10 bases fitting TRBD2. Per germline, CDR1 SGHTA and CDR2 FQGNSA. The CDR3 is 18 residues long. Germline trimming cut 6 bases from V and 2 bases from J; bases unmatched to any gene: 12. CDR3 coding DNA: TGTGCCAGCAGTGATCAGATAGCGGGAGGCCCTAACACCGGGGAGCTGTTTTTT. Its protein product is CASSDQIAGGPNTGELFF.

The rearrangement joins TRBV19 to TRBJ2-3; D is undetermined. This CDR3 contains 14 residues. Trimming pared 7 bases from V and 2 bases from J, leaving 13 bases between. Germline CDR1 is LNHDA and CDR2 is SQIVND (reference sequence). The CDR3 sequence is CASTAGPNTDTQYF. As DNA, the CDR3 is TGTGCCAGTACGGCAGGCCCCAACACAGATACGCAGTATTTT.

The rearrangement uses TRBV5-1 and TRBJ2-1, with TRBD1 as a possible D gene (6 bases). The V and J ends lost 1 base and 7 bases respectively, with 15 bases between them. CDR1 is SGHRS, CDR2 YFSETQ, per germline. The CDR3 is 15 residues long. In DNA form, the CDR3 reads TGCGCCAGCAGCTTGACCCAGGGGTATGTGAATGAGCAGTTCTTC. Its translation: CASSLTQGYVNEQFF. The full variable domain, with the rest looked up from reference TRBV5-1 and TRBJ2-1, is KAGVTQTPRYLIKTRGQQVTLSCSPISGHRSVSWYQQTPGQGLQFLFEYFSETQRNKGNFPGRFSGRQFSNSRSEMNVSTLELGDSALYLCASSLTQGYVNEQFFGPGTRLTVL.

The chain combines TRBV13 with TRBJ2-6; TRBD2 might be the D (7 bases). Germline lookup yields CDR1 PRHDT and CDR2 FYEKMQ (reference sequence). With 0 bases removed from V and 2 bases from J, the gap between germline ends came to 11 bases. The CDR3 has 17 amino acids. CDR3 amino acids: CASSLGAGAAGANVLTF. The CDR3 DNA sequence: TGTGCCAGCAGCTTAGGTGCGGGGGCTGCTGGGGCCAACGTCCTGACTTTC.

V usage is TRBV20-1 and J usage is TRBJ1-5; D call uncertain. Trimming shortened V by 6 bases and J by 4 bases, and 4 bases separated the two germline ends. Germline CDR1 and CDR2: DFQATT and SNEGSKA (reference sequence). This CDR3 region has 10 residues. The CDR3 nucleotides are TGCAGTGCCGGTAATCAGCCCCAGCATTTT. It translates to CSAGNQPQHF.

The chain joins TRBV10-3 to TRBJ1-3; the D gene is possibly TRBD1 (5 bases). Per germline, CDR1 ENHRY and CDR2 SYGVKD. The CDR3 sequence is 15 residues long. With 3 bases removed from V and 4 bases from J, the gap between germline ends came to 13 bases. CDR3 loop: CAISDSTVVGNTIYF. DNA for the CDR3: TGTGCCATCAGTGACTCGACAGTCGTCGGAAACACCATATATTTT.

Here the CDR3 DNA reads TGTGCCAGCAGCGTAGCTGGGACTCCGACCTACAATGAGCAGTTCTTC. Protein sequence: CASSVAGTPTYNEQFF. The chain uses TRBV9 and TRBJ2-1; weak D call: TRBD2 (6 bases). Per the germline V gene, CDR1 is SGDLS and CDR2 is YYNGEE. The V end was cut by 0 bases, the J end by 2 bases, with 12 bases between. CDR3 length: 16 amino acids.

The chain employs TRBV12-5 and TRBJ1-1, with a tentative D call TRBD1 (5 bases). Trimming took 5 bases from V and 5 from J, leaving 24 bases between them. The CDR3 has 17 residues. Germline V CDR1 and CDR2: LGHNT, FRNRAP. The CDR3 here is CASGNSSKTFKGTEAFF. CDR3 nucleotides: TGTGCTAGTGGTAATTCCTCCAAGACATTCAAGGGGACTGAAGCTTTCTTT.

The chain employs TRBV6-4 and TRBJ2-1; tentatively, D is TRBD2 (6 bases). V lost 3 bases, J lost 5 bases, and 11 bases lay in between. CDR1 is MRHNA, CDR2 SNTAGT, per germline. The CDR3 sequence is 14 residues long. The CDR3 nucleotides read TGTGCCAGCAGTGAAGTAGCGGCCAACAATGAGCAGTTCTTC. Protein sequence: CASSEVAANNEQFF.

The chain recombines TRBV19 with TRBJ2-7, with 7 nucleotides matching TRBD1. V dropped 3 bases and J dropped 3; count of bases not matched to a gene: 5. Germline V gives CDR1 LNHDA, CDR2 SQIVND (reference sequence). This CDR3 spans 14 amino acids. CDR3 protein: CASSMARDSYEQYF. The CDR3 DNA reads as TGTGCCAGTAGTATGGCCCGGGACAGCTACGAGCAGTACTTC.